This paragraph reports one TCR beta chain. The CDR3 is 15 residues long. V dropped 3 bases and J dropped 3; count of bases not matched to a gene: 1. In germline, CDR1 is SNHLY, CDR2 FYNNEI. These data come from a study of blood T cell repertoires in COVID-19. Under the authors' procedure: It was from reference gene primer amplification that nucleated cell counts were estimated. Produced via immunoSEQ multiplex PCR; TCRdb's table is partial and in-frame only. V and J calls and clone size are copied from that table; D and trimming were computed from the DNA. The sample has about 60,000 clones, 65% to 90% seen once.

The chain has TRBV2 and TRBJ2-7, with TRBD2 identical over 14 bases. The source is a man aged 50-59 years with COVID-19, enrolled during active disease. The sequenced sample consisted of peripheral blood. CDR3 nucleotides: TGTGCCAGCAGTGAGGGACTAGCGGGAGTCTACGAGCAGTACTTC. Its translation is CASSEGLAGVYEQYF.